The rows below give T cell receptor beta chains drawn from one sample of a study of tumor and adjacent non-tumor tissue in lung cancer. TCRdb processed the multiplex PCR reads anew with MiXCR; each CDR3 protein has one entry. The sample includes approximately 130,000 distinct CDR3 sequences, 60% to 70% of them seen just once. The source material was lung tumor tissue. The receptors derive from a man between 25 and 39 years old with non-small cell lung cancer. CDR3s include the opening cysteine and the closing phenylalanine or tryptophan. Fields, in order: J gene, V gene, D gene, clone size, CDR3 protein, CDR3 DNA. A D gene is named only where the DNA matches it firmly. Part of the rows lack a size; the others show once, few, many or a class for expanded clones.

J gene: TRBJ2-7; V gene: TRBV29-1; D gene: -; clone size: -; CDR3 protein: CRAGHGAGGEQYF; CDR3 DNA: TGCAGAGCTGGACATGGGGCCGGGGGCGAGCAGTACTTC
J gene: TRBJ2-6; V gene: TRBV11-2; D gene: -; clone size: -; CDR3 protein: CAGSLGGQVGANFLTF; CDR3 DNA: TGTGCCGGCAGCTTAGGGGGTCAGGTTGGGGCCAACTTCCTGACTTTC
J gene: TRBJ2-7; V gene: TRBV12-3/TRBV12-4; D gene: -; clone size: -; CDR3 protein: CASSSEGLGEQYF; CDR3 DNA: TGTGCTAGCAGTTCAGAGGGACTGGGGGAGCAGTATTTC
J gene: TRBJ2-7; V gene: TRBV20-1; D gene: -; clone size: -; CDR3 protein: CSARDRRISSCGQYF; CDR3 DNA: TGCAGTGCTAGAGATCGCAGGATCTCTTCCTGCGGGCAGTACTTC
J gene: TRBJ1-5; V gene: TRBV4-2; D gene: -; clone size: -; CDR3 protein: CASSQEGILNQPQHF; CDR3 DNA: TGTGCCAGCAGCCAGGAGGGGATACTAAACCAGCCCCAGCATTTT
J gene: TRBJ2-3; V gene: TRBV6-5; D gene: TRBD2; clone size: many; CDR3 protein: CASGTSGRTDTQYF; CDR3 DNA: TGTGCCAGCGGAACTAGCGGACGCACAGATACGCAGTATTTT
J gene: TRBJ2-3; V gene: TRBV6-1; D gene: -; clone size: -; CDR3 protein: CAGNRGRGTGNQPQYF; CDR3 DNA: TGTGCCGGCAATAGAGGGAGAGGGACTGGCAATCAGCCCCAGTATTTT
J gene: TRBJ1-1; V gene: TRBV6-1; D gene: -; clone size: -; CDR3 protein: CASSELGADPEAFF; CDR3 DNA: TGTGCCAGCAGTGAACTGGGGGCGGACCCTGAAGCTTTTTTT
J gene: TRBJ2-2; V gene: TRBV5-1; D gene: -; clone size: once; CDR3 protein: CASRPPDSLNTGELFF; CDR3 DNA: TGCGCCAGCCGGCCCCCGGACAGCCTTAACACCGGGGAGCTGTTTTTT
J gene: TRBJ2-1; V gene: TRBV20-1; D gene: TRBD2; clone size: -; CDR3 protein: CGARGQSNGRRGEQFF; CDR3 DNA: TGCGGTGCTAGAGGGCAGTCTAACGGGAGGAGGGGTGAGCAGTTCTTC
J gene: TRBJ2-5; V gene: TRBV5-4; D gene: TRBD2; clone size: -; CDR3 protein: CASSMGGTLQETQYF; CDR3 DNA: TGTGCCAGCAGCATGGGGGGGACTCTACAAGAGACCCAGTACTTC
J gene: TRBJ1-2; V gene: TRBV29-1; D gene: TRBD1; clone size: many; CDR3 protein: CSVDGRRTGGAGRGYTF; CDR3 DNA: TGCAGCGTTGACGGCAGAAGGACAGGGGGCGCCGGCCGTGGCTACACCTTC
J gene: TRBJ1-2; V gene: TRBV11-2; D gene: -; clone size: -; CDR3 protein: CASSRTWNYGYTF; CDR3 DNA: TGTGCCAGCAGCAGGACATGGAACTATGGCTACACCTTC
J gene: TRBJ2-3; V gene: TRBV20-1; D gene: -; clone size: -; CDR3 protein: CSARMVSQGETQYF; CDR3 DNA: TGCAGTGCTAGAATGGTCAGTCAGGGAGAGACTCAGTATTTT